This TCR beta chain was identified in a study of blood T cell repertoires in COVID-19. Study-wide background: From T cells, B-cell-depleted T cells, or PBMCs came the material, which was cDNA or gDNA.

The CDR3 has 14 amino acids. Germline trimming cut 4 bases from V and 7 bases from J; bases unmatched to any gene: 6. Germline V gives CDR1 LGHDT, CDR2 YNNKEL (reference sequence). Authors' data handling: How many nucleated cells were present was estimated from reference gene primer amplification. Using immunoSEQ multiplex PCR, the repertoire was profiled, and TCRdb retains in-frame clones only, with some absent. That table is the source of V, J and clone size, and D and trimming were worked out from the DNA. The sample has some 220,000 clones, more than 65% seen once; the top ten hold about 8.9%. Sequencing used peripheral blood. The V call is TRBV3-1 (or the pseudogene TRBV3-2), the J call TRBJ2-1; TRBD1 aligns across 8 bases. This sequence originates from a man in his fifties or sixties with active or convalescent COVID-19. CDR3 sequence (DNA): TGTGCCAGCAGCCCACGGACAGGGACGAATGAGCAGTTCTTC. Encoded protein: CASSPRTGTNEQFF.